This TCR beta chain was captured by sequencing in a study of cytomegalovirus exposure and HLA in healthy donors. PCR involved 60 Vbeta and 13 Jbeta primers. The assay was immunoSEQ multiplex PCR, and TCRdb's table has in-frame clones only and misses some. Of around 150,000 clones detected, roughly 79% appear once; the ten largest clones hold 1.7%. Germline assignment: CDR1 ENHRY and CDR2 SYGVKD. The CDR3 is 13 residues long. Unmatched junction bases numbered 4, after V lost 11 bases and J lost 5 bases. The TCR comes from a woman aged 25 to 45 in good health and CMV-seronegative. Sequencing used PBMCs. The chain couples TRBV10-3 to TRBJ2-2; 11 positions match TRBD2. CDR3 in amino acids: CASTSGGTGELFF. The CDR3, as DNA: TGTGCCTCCACTAGCGGGGGAACCGGGGAGCTGTTTTTT.